This TCR beta chain was sequenced during a study of T cell responses to AZD1222 COVID-19 vaccine. CDR3 length: 16 amino acids. Germline CDR1 is MNHEY and CDR2 is SMNVEV (reference sequence). V shed 4 bases, J shed 5 bases, and the junction held 12 bases outside the gene matches. Clones were sequenced by immunoSEQ multiplex PCR, and TCRdb holds only the in-frame ones, with some missing. Among 110,000 to 150,000 clones listed, roughly nine tenths were seen once. The specimen was peripheral blood, collected on day 0 of AZD1222 vaccination. J is TRBJ2-7 and V is TRBV27, with 9 bases that match TRBD2. The receptor comes from an adult in good health. CDR3 in amino acids: CASSSPPGLATNEQYF. Here the CDR3 DNA reads TGTGCCAGCAGTTCACCTCCCGGACTAGCGACGAACGAGCAGTACTTC.